This TCR beta chain originates from a study of cytomegalovirus exposure and HLA in healthy donors. Overall study: Out of 300 to 500 genotyped donors, 81% belonged to the Caucasian-associated ancestry cluster. Study results and caveats: Later, an analysis found that common viral pathogens appeared to be linked with several of the most significant clusters. Most TCR beta V segments were productive about 90% or about 30% of the time in an earlier analysis.

The PCR employed 60 Vbeta primers together with 13 Jbeta primers. Assay used: immunoSEQ multiplex PCR; TCRdb lists only in-frame clones, some missing. The sample shows approximately 100,000 clones, around three quarters of them seen only once. A note on this clone: Antigen: not known.

The V gene lost 4 bases and the J gene lost 2 bases, with 15 bases spanning the gap. Per germline, CDR1 SGHRS and CDR2 YFSETQ. The CDR3 extends over 15 amino acids. The chain carries TRBV5-1 and TRBJ2-5; maybe TRBD1 (5 bases). Sequencing was performed on PBMCs. The sequence was obtained from a man between 40 and 49 years old in good health and CMV-seronegative. The CDR3 spells CASSQIDSLQETQYF. The CDR3, as DNA: TGCGCCAGCAGCCAAATAGACAGTCTTCAAGAGACCCAGTACTTC.